This T cell receptor beta chain was obtained from a study of T-cell reconstitution after alpha-beta-depleted transplantation in children. Library preparation (for TCRbeta) was performed with unique molecular identifiers. TCRdb re-analysed the PCR reads in MiXCR, keeping a single row per CDR3 protein. The sample includes a few hundred thousand distinct CDR3 sequences, roughly 15% of them seen just once. Looked up from germline, CDR1 is LGHNA and CDR2 is YNFKEQ. The CDR3 length is 14 residues. Trimming removed 0 bases from V and 5 bases from J, with 8 bases in between. This clonotype was counted at least ten times.

The sequence was obtained from a human donor who donated a stem cell graft to a child with Fanconi anemia. The specimen comprised PBMCs, sampled from the stem cell graft. The J gene is TRBJ1-5, the V gene TRBV4-2; unclear D gene. CDR3 protein: CASSQESKHQPQHF. The DNA for the CDR3 is TGTGCCAGCAGCCAAGAATCCAAGCATCAGCCCCAGCATTTT.